This T cell receptor (beta chain) was documented in a study of T cells after yellow fever vaccination. Regarding the study as a whole: Reappearance after the booster was observed for most primary-vaccination clones (roughly 97% CD4, almost 90% CD8).

In regard to this clonotype: A read error may produce the germline difference seen at one junction end.

The CDR3 covers 18 residues. Germline CDR1 and CDR2: SGHAT and FQDESV (reference sequence). TCRdb analysed the 5' RACE reads with MiXCR anew, one entry per CDR3 protein. Counted here are 25,000 to 30,000 distinct CDR3 sequences, roughly 5.9% occurring once; the ten biggest clones make up around 25%. The V and J genes are TRBV11-1 and TRBJ1-6; D not certain. This material consisted of PBMCs, either bulk or a sorted T-cell subset (CD4+, CD8+, memory, or dextramer-sorted; not recorded which), taken on the day of the yellow fever booster vaccination. The receptor was derived from a man aged 25-40 years who received the YFV17D yellow fever vaccine. CDR3 protein: CASCLGAYRSSDNSPLHF. CDR3 nucleotide sequence: TGTGCCAGCTGCTTAGGTGCCTACAGAAGCTCCGATAATTCACCCCTCCACTTT.